These 21 T cell receptor beta chains came from one sample sequenced in a study of T cell responses to AZD1222 COVID-19 vaccine (dated by TCRdb to the early 2020s). In the paper's terms, the time point label means: about 28 days (+/-7) after the second vaccine dose. The library was built by means of the immunoSEQ multiplex PCR assay. The immuneACCESS repertoire file appears here via TCRdb, limited to in-frame rearrangements. These files lack a portion of the clones; in checked studies, under half of the deficit traces to unresolved V genes, and the cause of the others is not known. The sample table shows about 160,000 clones, and 88% are seen once. The ten largest make up about 4.5% of the sample. Here the sequenced sample was peripheral blood, taken 28 days after the second AZD1222 dose. These TCRs come from an adult who received the AZD1222 COVID-19 vaccine.

This clone occurred a few times. The rearrangement uses TRBV7-2 and TRBJ2-1; D gene uncertain. Trimming removed 3 bases from V and 6 bases from J, with 9 bases in between. Germline V gene lookup returns CDR1 SGHTA and CDR2 FQGNSA. This CDR3 has 13 residues. CDR3 nucleotides: TGTGCCAGCAGCTTTGGCGGCGCCAATGAGCAGTTCTTC. It yields the protein CASSFGGANEQFF.

This sequence joins TRBV30 and TRBJ1-2; D unresolved. Germline V gene data show CDR1 as GTSNPN and CDR2 as SVGIG (reference sequence). This CDR3 contains 13 residues. The V gene lost 5 bases and the J gene lost 8 bases, with 18 bases spanning the gap. In nucleotides, the CDR3 is TGTGCCTGGGAGAGGTCCACTTGGAAAGGCTACACCTTC. Its translation is CAWERSTWKGYTF.

The chain links TRBV11-2 to TRBJ2-3; D remains ambiguous. The length of the CDR3 is 14 residues. The germline V gene encodes CDR1 SGHAT and CDR2 FQNNGV. The V end lost 2 bases, the J end lost 1 base, and 7 bases lay between the germline ends. The CDR3 sequence: CASSLNLGTDTQYF. As DNA, the CDR3 is TGTGCCAGCAGCTTAAATCTGGGCACAGATACGCAGTATTTT.

The chain is built from TRBV11-2 and TRBJ1-1; no firm D call. Germline CDR1 reads SGHAT; CDR2 reads FQNNGV. V was clipped by 6 bases and J by 1 base, with 12 bases between them. The CDR3 extends over 14 amino acids. CDR3 bases: TGTGCCAGCAGTGCCCGCAGACCGAACACTGAAGCTTTCTTT. Residues: CASSARRPNTEAFF.

The gene calls are TRBV9 and TRBJ2-7, with a weak D call TRBD1 (6 bases). The CDR3 sequence is 16 residues long. Deletions cut 3 bases from V and 2 bases from J, with 18 bases between. Per germline, CDR1 SGDLS and CDR2 YYNGEE. The CDR3 DNA reads as TGTGCCAGCAGCGCCGCCAGGGACACCACGACCTACGAGCAGTACTTC. Translated: CASSAARDTTTYEQYF. Variable domain in full (rest from reference TRBV9 and TRBJ2-7): DSGVTQTPKHLITATGQRVTLRCSPRSGDLSVYWYQQSLDQGLQFLIQYYNGEERAKGNILERFSAQQFPDLHSELNLSSLELGDSALYFCASSAARDTTTYEQYFGPGTRLTVT.

This chain joins TRBV5-1 and TRBJ1-1; D gene unclear. V shed 2 bases and J shed 0 bases, with 14 bases lying between them. CDR1 and CDR2 from the germline V gene are SGHRS and YFSETQ. The CDR3 length is 16 residues. CDR3 nucleotide sequence: TGCGCCAGCAGCTTTACGGCAGGAACTTTGAACACTGAAGCTTTCTTT. This codes for CASSFTAGTLNTEAFF.

V usage is TRBV10-3 and J usage is TRBJ2-5, with D possibly TRBD2 on 6 matching bases. The germline V gene encodes CDR1 ENHRY and CDR2 SYGVKD. The length of the CDR3 is 15 residues. Between the trimmed V and J ends, which lost 0 bases and 2 bases, there was a span of 10 bases. The CDR3, as DNA: TGTGCCATCAGTGAGTCGGGGGGACCACAAGAGACCCAGTACTTC. Amino acid sequence: CAISESGGPQETQYF.

The genes are TRBV30 and TRBJ1-5; a possible D gene is TRBD1 (5 bases). CDR1 GTSNPN and CDR2 SVGIG come from the germline V gene (reference sequence). The CDR3 contains 15 residues. Trimming shortened V by 0 bases and J by 0 bases, and 9 bases separated the two germline ends. DNA for the CDR3: TGTGCCTGGAGTGTAAAGACAGTTAGCAATCAGCCCCAGCATTTT. Residues: CAWSVKTVSNQPQHF.

As concerns this clone: Other DNA sequences in the same sample also yield this CDR3. V usage is TRBV7-9 and J usage is TRBJ1-1; no clear D gene. Trimming left V 1 base short and J 1 base short, with 7 bases between. Germline V gene data show CDR1 as SEHNR and CDR2 as FQNEAQ (reference sequence). The CDR3 is 14 residues long. CDR3 protein: CASSLGRGNTEAFF. The CDR3, as DNA: TGTGCCAGCAGCTTAGGACGCGGGAACACTGAAGCTTTCTTT. The full variable domain, in which reference TRBV7-9 and TRBJ1-1 provide the parts outside the CDR3, is DTGVSQNPRHKITKRGQNVTFRCDPISEHNRLYWYRQTLGQGPEFLTYFQNEAQLEKSRLLSDRFSAERPKGSFSTLEIQRTEQGDSAMYLCASSLGRGNTEAFFGQGTRLTVV.

The chain carries TRBV25-1 and TRBJ1-2, with TRBD1 matching 8 bases. This CDR3 spans 17 amino acids. V was clipped by 1 base and J by 6 bases; unmatched bases: 13. From germline, CDR1 is MGHDK and CDR2 SYGVNS. The CDR3 region has the DNA TGTGCCAGCAGTGAATTAGGAGACAGGGGACAGGAAGATGGCTACACCTTC. It encodes CASSELGDRGQEDGYTF.

In its sample, this clone was seen a few times. The chain links TRBV5-1 to TRBJ1-2, with D possibly matching TRBD1 (6 bases). The germline V gene has CDR1 SGHRS and CDR2 YFSETQ. This CDR3 comprises 16 residues. V lost 4 bases and J 7 bases, leaving 23 bases between the germline ends. The CDR3 is CASSPSQIPGEGGYTF. DNA of the CDR3: TGCGCCAGCAGCCCCTCACAGATACCAGGGGAGGGTGGCTACACCTTC. Variable domain in full (rest from reference TRBV5-1 and TRBJ1-2): KAGVTQTPRYLIKTRGQQVTLSCSPISGHRSVSWYQQTPGQGLQFLFEYFSETQRNKGNFPGRFSGRQFSNSRSEMNVSTLELGDSALYLCASSPSQIPGEGGYTFGSGTRLTVV.

The chain uses TRBV30 and TRBJ1-6; D not certain. With 5 bases removed from V and 0 bases from J, the gap between germline ends came to 14 bases. The CDR3 consists of 16 residues. Germline loops: CDR1 GTSNPN, CDR2 SVGIG (reference sequence). The CDR3 coding sequence is TGTGCCTGGCGCCGAACGCAAAGCTCCTATAATTCACCCCTCCACTTT. Translation gives CAWRRTQSSYNSPLHF.

V is TRBV15 and J is TRBJ2-7; 8 bases align to TRBD2. From germline, CDR1 is LNHNV and CDR2 YYDKDF (reference sequence). This CDR3 contains 15 residues. Trimming removed 5 bases from V and 3 bases from J; junction bases left unmatched: 9. The CDR3 region has the DNA TGTGCCACCAGCGAGAAAAGCGGGGGACTCTACGAGCAGTACTTC. It yields the protein CATSEKSGGLYEQYF.

This chain connects TRBV18 to TRBJ1-1, with D hard to call. This CDR3 has 14 residues. Germline V gene sequence: CDR1 KGHSH, CDR2 LQKENI. Trimming removed 1 base from V and 1 base from J, with 7 bases in between. CDR3: CASSPLARNTEAFF. CDR3 nucleotides: TGTGCCAGCTCACCACTCGCCAGGAACACTGAAGCTTTCTTT.

The J gene is TRBJ1-1, the V gene TRBV4-1; D not certain. This CDR3 comprises 20 residues. CDR1 is MGHRA and CDR2 is YSYEKL in the germline V gene. The V gene lost 3 bases and the J gene lost 1 base, with 27 bases spanning the gap. The CDR3 sequence: CASSQSAERVIGVRNTEAFF. The CDR3 DNA is TGCGCCAGCAGCCAGTCGGCGGAGCGTGTTATCGGGGTGAGGAACACTGAAGCTTTCTTT.

J is TRBJ1-5 and V is TRBV18, with D possibly TRBD1 on 6 matching bases. The CDR3 covers 15 residues. Germline V CDR1 and CDR2: KGHSH, LQKENI. The V and J ends lost 1 base and 7 bases respectively, with 14 bases between them. CDR3 sequence (DNA): TGTGCCAGCTCACCACAACAGGGTGCATACCAGCCCCAGCATTTT. This gives the protein CASSPQQGAYQPQHF.

The V gene is TRBV19, the J gene TRBJ1-2, with 8 nucleotides matching TRBD1. Germline V gene sequence: CDR1 LNHDA, CDR2 SQIVND (reference sequence). The CDR3 has 14 amino acids. The trim removed 5 bases at V and 0 bases at J, leaving 2 bases unmatched. In nucleotides, the CDR3 is TGTGCCAGTAGTGCACAGGGGGCTAACTATGGCTACACCTTC. Translating gives CASSAQGANYGYTF.

The chain joins TRBV28 to TRBJ2-7; a possible D gene is TRBD2 (6 bases). The CDR3 totals 15 residues. Germline CDR1 MDHEN, CDR2 SYDVKM. Trimming removed 7 bases from V and 1 base from J, with 17 bases in between. In DNA form, the CDR3 reads TGTGCCAGCATTGATAGCGGCGCAAGGTCCTACGAGCAGTACTTC. This encodes CASIDSGARSYEQYF.

The chain is built from TRBV7-8 and TRBJ1-1; D is unresolved. V dropped 5 bases and J dropped 0 bases, with 19 bases sitting between them. CDR3 length: 17 residues. Germline V gene data show CDR1 as SGHVS and CDR2 as FQNEAQ. CDR3 sequence: CASSPSGSTVMNTEAFF. CDR3 DNA: TGTGCCAGCAGCCCATCTGGGAGCACAGTGATGAACACTGAAGCTTTCTTT.

The chain employs TRBV12-3 or TRBV12-4 and TRBJ2-5; D is unresolved. V was shortened by 6 bases and J by 0 bases, with 5 bases between the two germline ends. This CDR3 is 12 amino acids long. CDR3 in amino acids: CASRVNQETQYF. DNA of the CDR3: TGTGCCAGCAGGGTTAACCAAGAGACCCAGTACTTC.

The V gene is TRBV18, the J gene TRBJ1-2; D is unclear. This CDR3 is built from 13 residues. Germline V gene lookup returns CDR1 KGHSH and CDR2 LQKENI. Trimming shortened V by 3 bases and J by 2 bases, and 7 bases separated the two germline ends. The chain's CDR3 is CASSPNANYGYTF. The CDR3 nucleotides read TGTGCCAGCTCACCGAACGCAAACTATGGCTACACCTTC.